This record concerns one T cell receptor beta chain sequence. The antigen is unknown. This specimen comes from a study of blood T cells in healthy people across ages. The CDR3 length is 16 residues. CDR1 and CDR2 (germline): SEHNR, FQNEAQ (reference sequence). The V end was cut by 1 base, the J end by 1 base, with 14 bases between. Per sample, at least 5 micrograms of total RNA were extracted. It was with a sample-barcoded 5' primer and a J-beta primer mix that a second PCR of roughly 7 to 12 cycles was run. TCRdb reanalysed the 5' RACE reads using MiXCR and keeps one entry per CDR3 protein. Of more than 650,000 distinct CDR3 sequences in the sample, 22% are singletons; the top ten hold about 22%. Study observations and caveats: Donors of long life had a larger count of naive CD4+ cells and greater diversity than aged donors.

The sequenced sample was blood. This TCR derives from a man between 65 and 85 years old in good health. This chain joins TRBV7-9 and TRBJ2-7; D may be TRBD2 (6 bases). CDR3 nucleotide sequence: TGTGCCAGCAGCTTAGTTGCGGGAATGGTTTCCTACGAGCAGTACTTC. Translation gives CASSLVAGMVSYEQYF.